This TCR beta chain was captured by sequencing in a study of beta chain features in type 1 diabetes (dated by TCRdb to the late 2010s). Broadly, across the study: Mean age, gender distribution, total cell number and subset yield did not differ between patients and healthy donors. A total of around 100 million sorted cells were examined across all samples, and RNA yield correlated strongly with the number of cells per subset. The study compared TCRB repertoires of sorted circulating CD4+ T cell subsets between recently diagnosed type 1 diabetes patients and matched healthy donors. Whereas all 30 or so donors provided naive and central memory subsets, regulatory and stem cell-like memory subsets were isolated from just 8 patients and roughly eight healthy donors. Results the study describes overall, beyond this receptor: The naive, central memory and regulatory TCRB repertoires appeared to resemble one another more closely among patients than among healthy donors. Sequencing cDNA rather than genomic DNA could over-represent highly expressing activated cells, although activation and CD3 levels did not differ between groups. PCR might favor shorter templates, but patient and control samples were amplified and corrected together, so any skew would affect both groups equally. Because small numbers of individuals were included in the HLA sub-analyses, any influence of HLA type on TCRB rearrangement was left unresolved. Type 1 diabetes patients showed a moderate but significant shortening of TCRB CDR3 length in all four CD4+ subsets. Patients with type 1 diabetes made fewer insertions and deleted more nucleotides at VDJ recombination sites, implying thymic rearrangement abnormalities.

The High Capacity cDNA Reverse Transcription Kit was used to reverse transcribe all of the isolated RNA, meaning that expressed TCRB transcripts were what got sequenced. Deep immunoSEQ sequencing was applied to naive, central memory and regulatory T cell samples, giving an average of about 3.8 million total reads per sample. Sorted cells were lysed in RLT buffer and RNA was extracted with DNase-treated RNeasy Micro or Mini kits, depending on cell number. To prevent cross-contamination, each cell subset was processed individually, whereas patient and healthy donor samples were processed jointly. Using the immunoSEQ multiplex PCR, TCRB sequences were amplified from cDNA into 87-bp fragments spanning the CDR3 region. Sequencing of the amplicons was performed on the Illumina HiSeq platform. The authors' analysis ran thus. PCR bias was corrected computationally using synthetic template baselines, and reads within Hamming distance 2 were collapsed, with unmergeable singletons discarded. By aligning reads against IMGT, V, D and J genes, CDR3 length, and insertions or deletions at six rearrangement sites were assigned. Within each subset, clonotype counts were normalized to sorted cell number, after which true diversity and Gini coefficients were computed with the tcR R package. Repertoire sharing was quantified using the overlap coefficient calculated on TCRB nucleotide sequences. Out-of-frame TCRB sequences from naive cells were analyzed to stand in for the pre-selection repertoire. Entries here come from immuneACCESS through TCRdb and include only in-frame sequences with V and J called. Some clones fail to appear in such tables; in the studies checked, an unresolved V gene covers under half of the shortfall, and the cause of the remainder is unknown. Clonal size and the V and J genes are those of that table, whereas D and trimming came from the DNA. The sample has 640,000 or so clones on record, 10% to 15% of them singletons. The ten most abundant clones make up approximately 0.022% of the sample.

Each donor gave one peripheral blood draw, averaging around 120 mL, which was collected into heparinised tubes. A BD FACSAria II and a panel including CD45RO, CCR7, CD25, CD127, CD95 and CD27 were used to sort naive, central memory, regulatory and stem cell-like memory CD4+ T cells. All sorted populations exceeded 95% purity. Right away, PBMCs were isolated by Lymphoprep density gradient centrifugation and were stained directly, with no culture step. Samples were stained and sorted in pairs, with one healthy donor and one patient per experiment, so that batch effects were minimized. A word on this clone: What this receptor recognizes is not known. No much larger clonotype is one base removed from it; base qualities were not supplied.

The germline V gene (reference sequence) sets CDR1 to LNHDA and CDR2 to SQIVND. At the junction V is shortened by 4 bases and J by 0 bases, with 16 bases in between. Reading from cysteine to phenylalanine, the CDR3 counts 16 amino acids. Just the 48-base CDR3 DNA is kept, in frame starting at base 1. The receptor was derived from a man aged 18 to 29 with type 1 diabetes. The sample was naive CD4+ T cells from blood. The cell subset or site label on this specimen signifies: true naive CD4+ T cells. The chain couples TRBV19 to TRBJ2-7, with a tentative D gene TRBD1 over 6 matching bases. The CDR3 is CASSNPRDKNSYEQYF. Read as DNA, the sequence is TGTGCCAGTAGTAACCCCCGGGACAAGAACTCCTACGAGCAGTACTTC.